This T cell receptor (beta chain) was documented in a study of regulatory T cells in long-lasting Graves disease. V was pared by 3 bases and J by 2 bases, with 3 bases of the junction left unmatched. Germline loops: CDR1 SGHVS, CDR2 FQNEAQ. The CDR3 totals 14 residues. Time point: persistent/refractory GD, antithyroid drugs over 5 years with positive TRAb. Extracted PBMC RNA gave rise to the TCR library. A nine-milliliter sample of peripheral blood was drawn into EDTA tubes. The sample holds many counts of this clonotype. Arm-PCR of CDR3 regions and iRepertoire HTBI primers were used to build TCR beta libraries. TCRdb reprocessed the multiplex PCR reads via MiXCR and lists one record per CDR3 protein. The sample shows nearly 350,000 distinct CDR3 sequences, around 20% of them seen only once.

The material was peripheral blood mononuclear cells (PBMCs), obtained when the disease was refractory, from a patient treated with antithyroid drugs. This TCR derives from a female donor with Graves disease. The rearrangement links TRBV7-8 to TRBJ2-7; 8 bases align to TRBD2. Here the CDR3 reads CASSFQGLAYEQYF. The CDR3 region has the DNA TGTGCCAGCAGCTTTCAGGGACTAGCCTACGAGCAGTACTTC.